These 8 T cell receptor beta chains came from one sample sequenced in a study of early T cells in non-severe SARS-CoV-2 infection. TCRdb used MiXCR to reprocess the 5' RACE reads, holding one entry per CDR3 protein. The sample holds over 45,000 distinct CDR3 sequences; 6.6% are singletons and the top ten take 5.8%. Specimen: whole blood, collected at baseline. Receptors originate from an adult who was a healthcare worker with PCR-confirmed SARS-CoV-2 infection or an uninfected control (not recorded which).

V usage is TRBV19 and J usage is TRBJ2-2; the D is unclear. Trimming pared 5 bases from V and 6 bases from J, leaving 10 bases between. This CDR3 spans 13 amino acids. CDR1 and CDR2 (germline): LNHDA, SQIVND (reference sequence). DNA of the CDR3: TGTGCCAGTAGTGACGGGCCCGCCGGGGAGCTGTTTTTT. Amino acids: CASSDGPAGELFF.

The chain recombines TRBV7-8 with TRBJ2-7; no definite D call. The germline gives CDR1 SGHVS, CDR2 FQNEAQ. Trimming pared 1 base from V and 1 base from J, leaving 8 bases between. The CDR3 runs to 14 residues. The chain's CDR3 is CASSLGDLSYEQYF. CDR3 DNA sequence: TGTGCCAGCAGCTTAGGTGACTTATCCTACGAGCAGTACTTC.

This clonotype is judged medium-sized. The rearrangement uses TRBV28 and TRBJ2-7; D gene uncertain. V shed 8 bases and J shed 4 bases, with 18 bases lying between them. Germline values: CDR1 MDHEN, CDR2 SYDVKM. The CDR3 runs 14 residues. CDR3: CASSLMPPSYEQYF. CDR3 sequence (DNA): TGTGCCAGCTCATTAATGCCGCCTAGTTACGAGCAGTACTTC.

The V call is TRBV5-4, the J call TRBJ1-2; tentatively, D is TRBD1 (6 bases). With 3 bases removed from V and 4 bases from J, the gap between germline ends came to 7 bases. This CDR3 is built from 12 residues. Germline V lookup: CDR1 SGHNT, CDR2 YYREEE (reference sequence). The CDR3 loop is CASSSDSYGYTF. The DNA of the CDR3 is TGTGCCAGCAGCTCGGACAGCTATGGCTACACCTTC.

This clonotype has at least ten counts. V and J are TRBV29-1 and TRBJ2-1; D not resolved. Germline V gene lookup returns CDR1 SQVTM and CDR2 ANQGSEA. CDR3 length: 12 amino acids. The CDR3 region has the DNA TGCACCCAGGAGACCTGGCGAAATGAGCAGTTCTTC. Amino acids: CTQETWRNEQFF.

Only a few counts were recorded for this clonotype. In nucleotides, the CDR3 is TGCAGCGCAGCACTAGCGGGGGGGCCCGATACGCAGTATTTT. It yields the protein CSAALAGGPDTQYF. The chain combines TRBV29-1 with TRBJ2-3; the match to TRBD2 covers 13 bases. This CDR3 contains 14 residues. Germline trimming cut 7 bases from V and 6 bases from J; bases unmatched to any gene: 7. Per the germline V gene, CDR1 is SQVTM and CDR2 is ANQGSEA.

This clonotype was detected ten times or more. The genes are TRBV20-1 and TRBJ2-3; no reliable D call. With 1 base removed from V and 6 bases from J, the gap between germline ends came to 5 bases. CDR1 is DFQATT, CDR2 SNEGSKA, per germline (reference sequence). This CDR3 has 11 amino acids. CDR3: CSARGLDTQYF. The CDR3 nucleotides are TGCAGTGCTAGAGGACTGGATACGCAGTATTTT.

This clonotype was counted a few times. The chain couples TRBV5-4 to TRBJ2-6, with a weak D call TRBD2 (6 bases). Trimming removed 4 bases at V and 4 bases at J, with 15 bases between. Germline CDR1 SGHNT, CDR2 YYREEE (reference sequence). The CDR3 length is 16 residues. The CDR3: CASSPSGVDGANVLTF. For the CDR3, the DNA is TGTGCCAGCAGCCCATCGGGGGTGGACGGGGCCAACGTCCTGACTTTC.